The 8 T cell receptor beta chains reported below all come from one sample, sequenced in a study of blood T cells in healthy people across ages (dated by TCRdb to about 2015). The method was 5' RACE. Sequencing instrument: Illumina HiSeq 2500. A second roughly 6 to 11 cycle PCR used a sample-barcoded 5' primer and a J-beta primer mix. Using fastp trimming at Q25 and MiXCR clonotype assembly, TCRdb reanalyzed the public sequencing data and kept in-frame beta chains. Identical CDR3 proteins give one entry, which carries the most common genes and DNA. The table for this sample lists hundreds of thousands of distinct CDR3 sequences; under 45% of them were counted only once. The top ten clonotypes cover approximately 20% of the sample. Sequencing was carried out using blood. The source of these receptors is a man in his sixties in good health.

This clonotype was observed a handful of times. The chain has TRBV20-1 and TRBJ2-7, with unresolved D. V was clipped by 0 bases and J by 8 bases, with 8 bases between them. The V gene's germline CDR1 is DFQATT and CDR2 SNEGSKA (reference sequence). This CDR3 has 11 residues. The CDR3 sequence is CSARDHTKQYF. CDR3 DNA: TGCAGTGCTAGAGATCACACGAAGCAGTACTTC.

The gene calls are TRBV27 and TRBJ1-2; no clear D gene. Germline V lookup: CDR1 MNHEY, CDR2 SMNVEV (reference sequence). Trimming pared 3 bases from V and 4 bases from J, leaving 15 bases between. This CDR3 is built from 15 residues. The CDR3 nucleotides read TGTGCCAGCAGTTTTTCCCAGTGGGAACTCTATGGCTACACCTTC. This codes for CASSFSQWELYGYTF.

This clonotype has more than one count but fewer than ten. This chain links TRBV12-3 or TRBV12-4 with TRBJ1-2; D possibly corresponds to TRBD1 (6 bases). V lost 5 bases and J lost 5, with 15 bases in between. This CDR3 region has 14 residues. Written as DNA, the CDR3 is TGTGCCAGCAGTAAGAACGGGGGCACGTATGGCTACACCTTC. Its protein is CASSKNGGTYGYTF.

V gene TRBV10-3 combines with J gene TRBJ2-5; 11 bases map to TRBD1. The DNA end favors TRBJ2-7, so the J call may be wrong. The CDR3 loop spans 17 amino acids. In germline, CDR1 is ENHRY, CDR2 SYGVKD. The CDR3 DNA reads TGTGCCATCAGTGAGTTCGCCCGGGACAGGGGGATTGACGAGCAGTACTTC. Translating gives CAISEFARDRGIDEQYF.

CDR3 bases: TGTGCCAGCAGCTTAGGAAAGACTAAAAAAGCCAAAAACATTCAGTACTTC. This codes for CASSLGKTKKAKNIQYF. V is TRBV5-6 and J is TRBJ2-4; tentatively, D is TRBD2 (5 bases). CDR1 and CDR2 from the germline V gene are SGHDT and YYEEEE. V lost 2 bases and J 0 bases, leaving 15 bases between the germline ends. The CDR3 is 17 amino acids.

The chain uses TRBV6-5 and TRBJ2-3; D perhaps matches TRBD2 (5 bases). The CDR3 is 15 amino acids. Trimming cost V 8 bases and J 0 bases, with 15 bases left between them. Germline CDR1 MNHEY, CDR2 SVGAGI. The CDR3 reads CASALLSGSTDTQYF. The CDR3 nucleotides are TGTGCCAGCGCGTTGTTGAGCGGAAGCACAGATACGCAGTATTTT.

This clonotype appeared a few times. The chain uses TRBV7-2 and TRBJ1-5, with D unclear. Germline V gene sequence: CDR1 SGHTA, CDR2 FQGNSA. The V end was cut by 4 bases, the J end by 0 bases, with 16 bases between. This CDR3 is 17 amino acids long. CDR3 sequence: CASSSFEGSNSNQPQHF. CDR3 DNA: TGTGCCAGCAGCTCGTTCGAAGGATCAAATAGCAATCAGCCCCAGCATTTT.

The J gene is TRBJ1-5, the V gene TRBV7-9, with unresolved D. The germline V gene has CDR1 SEHNR and CDR2 FQNEAQ (reference sequence). Trimming cost V 4 bases and J 0 bases, with 10 bases left between them. CDR3 length equals 15 residues. CDR3 DNA: TGTGCCAGCAGCTCCGATAGGACTAGCAATCAGCCCCAGCATTTT. It codes for CASSSDRTSNQPQHF.